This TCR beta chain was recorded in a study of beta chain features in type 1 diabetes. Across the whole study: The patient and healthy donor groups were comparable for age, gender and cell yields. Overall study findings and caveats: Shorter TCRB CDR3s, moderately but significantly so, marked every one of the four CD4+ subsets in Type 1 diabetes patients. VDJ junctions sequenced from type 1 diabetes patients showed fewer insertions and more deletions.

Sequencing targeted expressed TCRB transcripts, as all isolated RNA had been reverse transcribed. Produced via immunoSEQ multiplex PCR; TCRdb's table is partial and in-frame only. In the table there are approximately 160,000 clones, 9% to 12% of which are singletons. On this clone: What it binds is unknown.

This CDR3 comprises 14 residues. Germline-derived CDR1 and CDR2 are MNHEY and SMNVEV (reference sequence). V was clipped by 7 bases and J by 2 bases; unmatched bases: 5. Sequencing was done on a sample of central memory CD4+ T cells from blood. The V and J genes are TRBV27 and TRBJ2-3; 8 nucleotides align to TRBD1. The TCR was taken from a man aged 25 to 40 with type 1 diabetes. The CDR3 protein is CASTPDRATDTQYF. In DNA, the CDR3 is TGTGCCAGCACACCGGACAGGGCCACAGATACGCAGTATTTT.